A selection of T cell receptor beta chains follows, all from one sample in a study of cytomegalovirus exposure and HLA in healthy donors. Only in-frame clones appear in the TCRdb table, and some are missing; sequencing was by immunoSEQ multiplex PCR. Of 200,000 to 250,000 clones in the sample, approximately 86% are singletons; the top ten hold 2.5% to 3.5%. Sequences were obtained from PBMCs. The receptors here all came from a woman between 18 and 30 years old in good health and CMV-seronegative. Each CDR3 is given with its conserved first and last residue. A D gene is named only where the DNA matches it firmly. The listing skips clone size in some rows; elsewhere it reads once, few, many or a size class.

>NA|TRBV4-2|TRBJ2-6|16|TRBD2
CASSQDAGEGANVLTF
TGTGCCAGCAGCCAAGACGCGGGGGAAGGGGCCAACGTCCTGACTTTC
>NA|TRBV27|TRBJ2-2|12|NA
CASSLAAGELFF
TGTGCCAGCAGTTTAGCAGCCGGGGAGCTGTTTTTT
>NA|TRBV16|TRBJ2-3|16|NA
CASSQANSAGTDTQYF
TGTGCCAGCAGCCAGGCTAACTCCGCGGGGACAGATACGCAGTATTTT
>NA|TRBV6-5|TRBJ2-5|13|NA
CASSTTEQETQYF
TGTGCCAGCAGTACGACAGAGCAAGAGACCCAGTACTTC
>few|TRBV5-1|TRBJ2-5|13|NA
CASSIDTQETQYF
TGCGCCAGCAGCATAGACACCCAAGAGACCCAGTACTTC
>few|TRBV19|TRBJ2-3|14|TRBD1
CASRRDRGADTQYF
TGTGCCAGTAGACGGGACAGGGGTGCAGATACGCAGTATTTT
>NA|TRBV28|TRBJ1-4|15|TRBD1
CASSLWGTANEKLFF
TGTGCCAGCAGTTTATGGGGGACAGCTAATGAAAAACTGTTTTTT
>NA|TRBV11-2|TRBJ1-1|14|NA
CASSNSYPGTEAFF
TGTGCCAGCAGCAACAGTTACCCCGGCACTGAAGCTTTCTTT
>NA|TRBV5-5|TRBJ2-2|15|TRBD1
CASSAGTGVTGELFF
TGTGCCAGCAGCGCCGGGACAGGAGTCACCGGGGAGCTGTTTTTT
>NA|TRBV7-8|TRBJ1-1|14|TRBD1
CASSSQGADTEAFF
TGTGCCAGCAGCTCACAGGGGGCGGACACTGAAGCTTTCTTT
>NA|TRBV11-2|TRBJ2-3|15|NA
CASTQEQGWTDTQYF
TGTGCCAGCACCCAAGAACAGGGTTGGACAGATACGCAGTATTTT
>NA|TRBV4-1|TRBJ1-2|19|TRBD1
CASSQPIRQGHRSNYGYTF
TGCGCCAGCAGCCAACCTATTCGACAGGGGCATCGATCTAACTATGGCTACACCTTC
>NA|TRBV20-1|TRBJ2-7|11|NA
CSATFGYEQYF
TGCAGTGCTACCTTCGGTTACGAGCAGTACTTC
>few|TRBV28|TRBJ1-1|14|NA
CASSLTQGSTEAFF
TGTGCCAGCAGTTTAACCCAGGGGAGCACTGAAGCTTTCTTT
>NA|TRBV27|TRBJ2-1|14|TRBD1
CASSSGQGANEQFF
TGTGCCAGCAGTTCGGGACAGGGAGCCAATGAGCAGTTCTTC
>NA|TRBV18|TRBJ2-2|15|NA
CASSPGGENTGELFF
TGTGCCAGCTCACCCGGCGGGGAGAACACCGGGGAGCTGTTTTTT
>NA|TRBV29-1|TRBJ2-7|13|TRBD1
CSVGTGVRGEQYF
TGCAGCGTTGGGACAGGGGTAAGGGGCGAGCAGTACTTC
>NA|TRBV5-6|TRBJ2-7|15|NA
CASSPAGSITYEQYF
TGTGCCAGCAGCCCCGCAGGGTCAATAACCTACGAGCAGTACTTC
>NA|TRBV7-3|TRBJ2-1|14|TRBD2
CASALTGGRDEQFF
TGTGCCAGCGCTTTGACGGGAGGTAGGGATGAGCAGTTCTTC
>NA|TRBV29-1|TRBJ2-3|14|NA
CSVEGKLNTDTQYF
TGCAGCGTTGAAGGAAAACTGAACACAGATACGCAGTATTTT
>NA|TRBV27|TRBJ2-7|17|TRBD1
CASSLGEVGTGVVEQYF
TGTGCCAGCAGTTTAGGGGAGGTGGGGACAGGGGTGGTCGAGCAGTACTTC
>NA|TRBV19|TRBJ1-2|14|TRBD1
CASSMGQTNYGYTF
TGTGCCAGTAGTATGGGACAGACGAACTATGGCTACACCTTC
>NA|TRBV11-2|TRBJ1-2|15|NA
CASSLAGRGVYGYTF
TGTGCCAGCAGCTTAGCGGGGAGGGGGGTCTATGGCTACACCTTC
>NA|TRBV7-3|TRBJ1-2|13|TRBD1
CASSSPTGEGYTF
TGTGCCAGCAGCTCACCAACAGGGGAGGGCTACACCTTC
>NA|TRBV29-1|TRBJ2-1|14|TRBD2
CSGSGTSSSNEQFF
TGCAGCGGGTCCGGGACTAGCTCCTCCAATGAGCAGTTCTTC
>NA|TRBV5-1|TRBJ2-7|15|NA
CASSSGPGPTYEQYF
TGCGCCAGCAGCTCTGGTCCTGGGCCCACCTACGAGCAGTACTTC
>NA|TRBV7-2|TRBJ1-4|16|NA
CASRFIGGGVHEKLFF
TGTGCCAGCAGGTTTATTGGCGGCGGAGTACATGAAAAACTGTTTTTT
>NA|TRBV2|TRBJ2-5|12|TRBD1
CASGTVQETQYF
TGTGCCAGTGGGACAGTTCAAGAGACCCAGTACTTC
>once|TRBV4-2|TRBJ2-7|18|TRBD1
CASSQGFSLRGQQYEQYF
TGTGCCAGCAGCCAAGGATTCAGTCTCAGGGGACAGCAGTACGAGCAGTACTTC
>NA|TRBV29-1|TRBJ2-2|13|TRBD1
CSVGQGSTGELFF
TGCAGCGTAGGACAGGGGAGCACCGGGGAGCTGTTTTTT
>NA|TRBV4-2|TRBJ2-1|19|TRBD2
CASSQKKTTSGRHYNEQFF
TGTGCCAGCAGCCAAAAAAAGACGACTAGCGGGAGACACTACAATGAGCAGTTCTTC
>NA|TRBV5-6|TRBJ2-6|15|NA
CASSATASGANVLTF
TGTGCCAGCAGCGCCACAGCCTCTGGGGCCAACGTCCTGACTTTC
>NA|TRBV6-1|TRBJ2-7|15|TRBD2
CASSASGSGAYEQYF
TGTGCCAGCAGTGCTAGCGGGAGTGGAGCCTACGAGCAGTACTTC
>NA|TRBV27|TRBJ2-1|15|TRBD1
CASSFGTGKYNEQFF
TGTGCCAGCAGTTTTGGGACAGGAAAGTACAATGAGCAGTTCTTC
>NA|TRBV28|TRBJ2-7|17|TRBD1
CASSSPMGQGAKYEQYF
TGTGCCAGCAGTTCTCCGATGGGACAGGGGGCCAAGTACGAGCAGTACTTC
>NA|TRBV28|TRBJ2-1|17|TRBD2
CASSLGTSGRAYNEQFF
TGTGCCAGCAGTTTAGGGACTAGCGGGAGGGCCTACAATGAGCAGTTCTTC
>NA|TRBV7-9|TRBJ1-5|15|TRBD1
CASSLNRGWGQPQHF
TGTGCCAGCAGCCTCAACAGGGGATGGGGGCAGCCCCAGCATTTT
>NA|TRBV29-1|TRBJ2-3|14|NA
CSVEDTVSTDTQYF
TGCAGCGTTGAAGATACGGTTAGCACAGATACGCAGTATTTT
>NA|TRBV4-3|TRBJ2-1|15|NA
CASSQVSGSYNEQFF
TGCGCCAGCAGCCAAGTTAGCGGATCCTACAATGAGCAGTTCTTC
>NA|TRBV5-1|TRBJ2-3|15|TRBD2
CASSLGLAVTDTQYF
TGCGCCAGCAGCTTGGGACTAGCGGTTACAGATACGCAGTATTTT
>NA|TRBV7-6|TRBJ1-1|16|NA
CASSLVLGVMNTEAFF
TGTGCCAGCAGCTTAGTCTTGGGAGTTATGAACACTGAAGCTTTCTTT
>NA|TRBV4-1|TRBJ2-1|18|TRBD1
CASSQEGIGRGSYNEQFF
TGCGCCAGCAGCCAAGAAGGTATCGGCAGGGGGTCCTACAATGAGCAGTTCTTC
>NA|TRBV11-3|TRBJ2-2|15|NA
CASSLAHGWTGELFF
TGTGCCAGCAGTCTCGCCCACGGGTGGACCGGGGAGCTGTTTTTT
>NA|TRBV28|TRBJ2-6|14|NA
CASSTGGGANVLTF
TGTGCCAGCAGTACAGGTGGTGGGGCCAACGTCCTGACTTTC
>NA|TRBV19|TRBJ1-1|13|NA
CASSTLRGTEAFF
TGTGCCAGTAGTACTCTCCGGGGTACTGAAGCTTTCTTT
>few|TRBV7-2|TRBJ1-2|12|NA
CASSLALYGYTF
TGTGCCAGCAGCTTAGCCCTCTATGGCTACACCTTC
>once|TRBV6-5|TRBJ2-3|15|TRBD2
CASSYDGRAGDTQYF
TGTGCCAGCAGTTACGACGGGAGGGCCGGAGATACGCAGTATTTT
>NA|TRBV4-2|TRBJ1-2|15|NA
CASSQVTRGDYGYTF
TGTGCCAGCAGCCAAGTTACACGGGGGGACTATGGCTACACCTTC
>NA|TRBV18|TRBJ2-7|18|NA
CASSSLGVAGGSSYEQYF
TGTGCCAGCTCCTCCCTCGGGGTAGCCGGAGGTAGCTCCTACGAGCAGTACTTC
>NA|TRBV30|TRBJ2-5|14|TRBD1
CAWNLNRGGETQYF
TGTGCCTGGAACCTTAACAGGGGCGGAGAGACCCAGTACTTC
>NA|TRBV4-1|TRBJ2-1|16|TRBD2
CASSQAQLAGGHEQFF
TGCGCCAGCAGCCAAGCCCAGCTAGCGGGGGGCCATGAGCAGTTCTTC
>NA|TRBV18|TRBJ2-5|17|NA
CASSEMAGSASGETQYF
TGTGCCAGCTCAGAGATGGCCGGGTCCGCATCGGGAGAGACCCAGTACTTC
>NA|TRBV28|TRBJ2-1|14|NA
CASCLVGAYNEQFF
TGTGCCAGCTGTCTAGTGGGAGCTTACAATGAGCAGTTCTTC